This passage covers 19 T cell receptor beta chains from one sample sequenced in a study of cytomegalovirus exposure and HLA in healthy donors. Primers included in the PCR were 60 Vbeta and 13 Jbeta primers. Sequencing was performed with immunoSEQ multiplex PCR; in TCRdb, only in-frame clones are kept and a portion is missing. The sample holds some 130,000 clones; over 75% are singletons and the top ten take 4% to 5%. The source material was PBMCs. The receptors shown here come from a male donor in good health and CMV-seropositive.

This clone was detected a few times. This chain links TRBV5-1 with TRBJ2-3, with TRBD2 matching 7 bases. Germline assignment: CDR1 SGHRS and CDR2 YFSETQ. V shed 4 bases and J 0 bases; nucleotides not matched to a gene: 5. The CDR3 has 15 amino acids. The chain's CDR3 is CASSREGSSTDTQYF. As DNA, the CDR3 is TGCGCCAGCAGCAGGGAGGGTTCTAGCACAGATACGCAGTATTTT.

On this clone: One end of the junction fails to match germline, which may point to a read error. The gene calls are TRBV28 and TRBJ1-5; D gene ambiguous. From germline, CDR1 is MDHEN and CDR2 SYDVKM. The CDR3 contains 15 residues. The CDR3 loop is CASNLGAGSNQPQHF. The CDR3 nucleotides are TGTGCCAGCAATTTAGGTGCGGGCAGCAATCAGCCCCAGCATTTT.

The V and J genes are TRBV25-1 and TRBJ2-7, with TRBD2 matching 11 bases. Germline CDR1 and CDR2: MGHDK and SYGVNS. The CDR3 has 13 amino acids. Losses at the gene ends were 8 bases for V and 0 bases for J; bases not matched to a gene: 0. CDR3 residues: CASLAGGSYEQYF. CDR3 nucleotide sequence: TGTGCCAGCCTAGCGGGGGGCTCCTACGAGCAGTACTTC.

The V gene is TRBV5-1, the J gene TRBJ1-1; D is unclear. The V end was cut by 7 bases, the J end by 1 base, with 11 bases between. The germline V gene has CDR1 SGHRS and CDR2 YFSETQ. The CDR3 runs to 13 residues. CDR3 in DNA: TGCGCCAGCTCTGGACTAACGAACACTGAAGCTTTCTTT. Translation: CASSGLTNTEAFF. Supplemented by reference TRBV5-1 and TRBJ1-1, the full variable domain reads KAGVTQTPRYLIKTRGQQVTLSCSPISGHRSVSWYQQTPGQGLQFLFEYFSETQRNKGNFPGRFSGRQFSNSRSEMNVSTLELGDSALYLCASSGLTNTEAFFGQGTRLTVV.

This rearrangement joins TRBV6-4 to TRBJ2-1; TRBD1 aligns across 10 bases. Germline-derived CDR1 and CDR2 are MRHNA and SNTAGT. The CDR3 loop spans 16 amino acids. Trimming took 0 bases from V and 4 from J; bases not matched to a gene: 3. CDR3: CASSDSDRGQYNEQFF. In DNA form, the CDR3 reads TGTGCCAGCAGTGACTCAGACAGGGGGCAATACAATGAGCAGTTCTTC.

This chain links TRBV21-1 with TRBJ1-5. TRBV21-1 represents a pseudogene. CDR3 length: 14 residues. CDR3 loop: CASSKVCCNQPQHF. The CDR3 nucleotides are TGTGCCAGCAGCAAAGTCTGTTGCAATCAGCCCCAGCATTTT.

This chain links TRBV5-1 with TRBJ2-7, with TRBD1 identical over 9 bases. With V trimmed by 4 bases and J by 3 bases, 5 bases remained unmatched. There are 14 residues in the CDR3. Germline V gene sequence: CDR1 SGHRS, CDR2 YFSETQ. CDR3 sequence: CASSPQGQGYEQYF. As DNA, the CDR3 is TGCGCCAGCAGCCCACAGGGACAGGGCTACGAGCAGTACTTC.

The V call is TRBV28, the J call TRBJ1-3; 8 bases line up with TRBD1. Germline V CDR1 and CDR2: MDHEN, SYDVKM. V lost 6 bases, J lost 3 bases, and 4 bases stayed unmatched. CDR3 length: 14 amino acids. CDR3 amino acids: CASSPTGGGNTIYF. CDR3 sequence (DNA): TGTGCCAGCAGCCCTACAGGGGGTGGAAACACCATATATTTT.

The chain joins TRBV5-1 to TRBJ2-1, with D perhaps TRBD2 (6 bases). Looked up from germline, CDR1 is SGHRS and CDR2 is YFSETQ. CDR3 length equals 14 residues. The V gene lost 0 bases and the J gene lost 7 bases, with 11 bases spanning the gap. DNA for the CDR3: TGCGCCAGCAGCTTGGACGGGGCGGGGAATGAGCAGTTCTTC. Amino acid sequence: CASSLDGAGNEQFF. The entire variable domain, with the rest obtained from reference TRBV5-1 and TRBJ2-1, is as follows: KAGVTQTPRYLIKTRGQQVTLSCSPISGHRSVSWYQQTPGQGLQFLFEYFSETQRNKGNFPGRFSGRQFSNSRSEMNVSTLELGDSALYLCASSLDGAGNEQFFGPGTRLTVL.

The rearrangement uses TRBV11-2 and TRBJ2-2; 11 bases are shared with TRBD2. V dropped 0 bases and J dropped 4; count of bases not matched to a gene: 1. The CDR3 loop spans 16 amino acids. Looked up from germline, CDR1 is SGHAT and CDR2 is FQNNGV. This CDR3 reads CASSLDSGRVTGELFF. CDR3 DNA sequence: TGTGCCAGCAGCTTAGATAGCGGGAGGGTCACCGGGGAGCTGTTTTTT.

The chain couples TRBV7-9 to TRBJ1-3, with TRBD1 as a possible D gene (6 bases). This CDR3 is built from 14 residues. The V end lost 4 bases, the J end lost 8 bases, and 15 bases lay between the germline ends. Germline CDR1 and CDR2: SEHNR and FQNEAQ (reference sequence). CDR3 bases: TGTGCCAGCAGCTCCAAACGACAGGAGGACACCATATATTTT. Translated, it gives CASSSKRQEDTIYF.

The rearrangement joins TRBV6-5 to TRBJ2-5, with D perhaps TRBD2 (5 bases). The J call may be faulty, since TRBJ2-7 better matches the DNA end. CDR1 is MNHEY and CDR2 is SVGAGI in the germline V gene. The CDR3 has 14 residues. The CDR3 region is CASQAASATYEQYF. CDR3 DNA: TGTGCCAGCCAAGCGGCGTCAGCTACCTACGAGCAGTACTTC.

This chain connects TRBV29-1 to TRBJ1-2; 7 positions match TRBD1. The V segment lost 2 bases and the J segment 5 bases; nucleotides outside the gene matches: 8. The CDR3 has 14 amino acids. Germline V lookup: CDR1 SQVTM, CDR2 ANQGSEA. DNA of the CDR3: TGCAGCGTTGAAAATTCAGGGGGAATTTATGGCTACACCTTC. Protein sequence: CSVENSGGIYGYTF.

V is TRBV6-6 and J is TRBJ2-3; 12 bases are a match to TRBD2. CDR1 is MNHNY and CDR2 is SVGAGI in the germline V gene (reference sequence). J gave up 0 bases and V 6 bases, and 4 bases lay outside the gene matches. This CDR3 is built from 16 residues. This chain's CDR3 is CASSGTSGPSTDTQYF. The CDR3 DNA follows: TGTGCCAGCAGCGGGACTAGCGGGCCGAGCACAGATACGCAGTATTTT.

The V call is TRBV7-2, the J call TRBJ2-1, with unresolved D. The length of the CDR3 is 12 residues. V was pared by 2 bases and J by 10 bases, with 9 bases between. Looked up from germline, CDR1 is SGHTA and CDR2 is FQGNSA. In DNA form, the CDR3 reads TGTGCCAGCAGCTTATTATCCCGGGAGCAGTTCTTC. Amino acids: CASSLLSREQFF.

This chain links TRBV5-6 with TRBJ2-3; TRBD1 might be the D (5 bases). Deletions cut 0 bases from V and 0 bases from J, with 11 bases between. This CDR3 region has 16 residues. CDR1 is SGHDT and CDR2 is YYEEEE in the germline V gene. CDR3 in amino acids: CASSLVQGMSTDTQYF. The CDR3 nucleotides are TGTGCCAGCAGCTTGGTTCAGGGAATGAGCACAGATACGCAGTATTTT. Together with reference TRBV5-6 and TRBJ2-3, the CDR3 gives the full variable domain: DAGVTQSPTHLIKTRGQQVTLRCSPKSGHDTVSWYQQALGQGPQFIFQYYEEEERQRGNFPDRFSGHQFPNYSSELNVNALLLGDSALYLCASSLVQGMSTDTQYFGPGTRLTVL.

In DNA form, the CDR3 reads TGTGCCAGCTCCCCGGGACAGGGGGGAGGCTACACCTTC. Protein: CASSPGQGGGYTF. The chain combines TRBV6-4 with TRBJ1-2; 11 bases line up with TRBD1. The trim removed 8 bases at V and 8 bases at J, leaving 7 bases unmatched. CDR1 is MRHNA and CDR2 is SNTAGT in the germline V gene. The CDR3 is made up of 13 amino acids.

The table lists this clone with a count of one. The genes are TRBV4-2 and TRBJ2-7, with 11 bases fitting TRBD1. Germline assignment: CDR1 LGHNA and CDR2 YNFKEQ. J lost 6 bases, V lost 1 base, and 5 bases had no gene match. The CDR3 spans 15 residues. The chain's CDR3 is CASSQVSGQGAEQYF. The CDR3 DNA follows: TGTGCCAGCAGCCAAGTTAGCGGACAGGGGGCCGAGCAGTACTTC.

The chain is built from TRBV9 and TRBJ1-2, with D tentatively TRBD1 (6 bases). Per germline, CDR1 SGDLS and CDR2 YYNGEE. Trimming took off 0 bases at V and 5 bases at J, with 11 bases between the two ends. This CDR3 is built from 14 residues. The CDR3 here is CASSVGSTGYGYTF. Written as DNA, the CDR3 is TGTGCCAGCAGCGTAGGTTCCACAGGGTATGGCTACACCTTC.